This TCR beta chain was sequenced for a study of T cell responses to AZD1222 COVID-19 vaccine. Overall study findings and caveats: Among AZD1222 vaccinees, only 6 or 7 were seropositive at baseline. Possibly, clonal diversity was underestimated; donors were largely white British and included more females. Within unmutated variant regions lay the reported targets of nearly half of spike-specific TCRs.

Libraries were prepared by immunoSEQ multiplex PCR; TCRdb keeps only in-frame clonotypes and omits some of them. The table has about 83,000 clones, about 83% seen once. With 11 bases removed from V and 6 bases from J, the gap between germline ends came to 14 bases. The CDR3 consists of 13 residues. The germline V gene has CDR1 MNHEY and CDR2 SVGAGI. A remark on this clone: Its target is not known.

This rearrangement joins TRBV6-5 to TRBJ1-6; no reliable D call. The sequence derives from an adult in good health. Sequences were derived from peripheral blood, sampled on day 0 of AZD1222 vaccination. CDR3 DNA: TGTGCCTCTGGGGAGGCCCGTAATTCACCCCTCCACTTT. It is translated as CASGEARNSPLHF.